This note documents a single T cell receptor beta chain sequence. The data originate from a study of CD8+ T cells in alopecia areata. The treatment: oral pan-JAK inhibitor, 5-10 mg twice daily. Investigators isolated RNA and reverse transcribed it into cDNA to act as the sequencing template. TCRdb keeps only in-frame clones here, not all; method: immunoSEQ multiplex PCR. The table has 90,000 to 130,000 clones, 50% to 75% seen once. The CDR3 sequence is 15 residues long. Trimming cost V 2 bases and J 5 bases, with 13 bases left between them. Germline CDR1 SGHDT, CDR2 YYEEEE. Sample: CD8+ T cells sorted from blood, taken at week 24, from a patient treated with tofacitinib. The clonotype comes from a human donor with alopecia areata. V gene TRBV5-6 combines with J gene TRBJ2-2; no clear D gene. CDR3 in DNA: TGTGCCAGCAGCTTTTCAGTATCCAGGACCGGGGAGCTGTTTTTT. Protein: CASSFSVSRTGELFF.